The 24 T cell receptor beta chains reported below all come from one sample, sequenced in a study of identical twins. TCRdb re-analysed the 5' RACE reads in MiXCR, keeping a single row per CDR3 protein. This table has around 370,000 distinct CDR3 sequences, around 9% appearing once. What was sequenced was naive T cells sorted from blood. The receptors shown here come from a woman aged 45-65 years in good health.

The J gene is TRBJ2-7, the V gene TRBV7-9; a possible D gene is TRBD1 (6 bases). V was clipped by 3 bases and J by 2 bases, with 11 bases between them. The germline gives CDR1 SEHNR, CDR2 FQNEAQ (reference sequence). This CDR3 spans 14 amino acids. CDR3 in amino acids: CASSLAGTPYEQYF. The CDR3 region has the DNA TGTGCCAGCAGCTTGGCCGGGACACCCTACGAGCAGTACTTC.

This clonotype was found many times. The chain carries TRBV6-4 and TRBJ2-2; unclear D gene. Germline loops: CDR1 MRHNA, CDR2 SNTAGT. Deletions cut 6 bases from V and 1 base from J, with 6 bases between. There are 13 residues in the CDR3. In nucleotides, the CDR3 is TGTGCCAGCAGCGGTTTGAACACCGGGGAGCTGTTTTTT. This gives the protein CASSGLNTGELFF.

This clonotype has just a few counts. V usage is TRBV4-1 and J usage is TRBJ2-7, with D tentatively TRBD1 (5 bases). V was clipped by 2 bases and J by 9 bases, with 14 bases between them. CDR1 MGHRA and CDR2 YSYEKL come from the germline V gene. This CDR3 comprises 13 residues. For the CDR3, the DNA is TGCGCCAGCAGCCAATTGCCAGGGTCAGGGCAGTACGTC. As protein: CASSQLPGSGQYV.

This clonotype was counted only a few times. The CDR3 here is CASSMGLAANNEQFF. The CDR3, as DNA: TGCGCCAGCAGTATGGGACTAGCGGCTAACAATGAGCAGTTCTTC. The rearrangement links TRBV5-1 to TRBJ2-1, with 11 bases fitting TRBD2. The CDR3 has 15 residues. Looked up from germline, CDR1 is SGHRS and CDR2 is YFSETQ. V dropped 5 bases and J dropped 5; count of bases not matched to a gene: 6.

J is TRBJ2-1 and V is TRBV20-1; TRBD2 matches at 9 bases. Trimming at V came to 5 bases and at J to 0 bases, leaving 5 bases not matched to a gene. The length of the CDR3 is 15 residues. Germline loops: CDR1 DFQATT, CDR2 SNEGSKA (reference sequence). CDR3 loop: CSAGVSGSSYNEQFF. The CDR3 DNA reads TGCAGTGCTGGGGTTAGCGGGAGCTCCTACAATGAGCAGTTCTTC.

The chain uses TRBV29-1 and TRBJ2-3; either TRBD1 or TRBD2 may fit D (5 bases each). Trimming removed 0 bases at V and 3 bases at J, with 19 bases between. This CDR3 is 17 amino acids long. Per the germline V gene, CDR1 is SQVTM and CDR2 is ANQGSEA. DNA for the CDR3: TGCAGCGTTGAAGACGACAGCGTGGGAGCGGTTACAGATACGCAGTATTTT. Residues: CSVEDDSVGAVTDTQYF.

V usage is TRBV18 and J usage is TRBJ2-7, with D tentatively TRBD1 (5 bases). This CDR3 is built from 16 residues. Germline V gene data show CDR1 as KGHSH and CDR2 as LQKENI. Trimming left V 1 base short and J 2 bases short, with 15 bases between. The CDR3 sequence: CASSPLRSGFPYEQYF. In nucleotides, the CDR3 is TGTGCCAGCTCACCACTTCGGTCAGGGTTTCCCTACGAGCAGTACTTC.

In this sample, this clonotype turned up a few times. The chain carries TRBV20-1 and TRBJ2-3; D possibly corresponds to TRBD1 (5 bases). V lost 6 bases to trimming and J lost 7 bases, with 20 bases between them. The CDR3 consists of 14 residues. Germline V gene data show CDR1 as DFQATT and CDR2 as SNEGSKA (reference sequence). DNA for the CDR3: TGCAGTGCCGAAAAGACAGAGGCGCTGAATACGCAGTATTTT. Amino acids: CSAEKTEALNTQYF.

For the CDR3, the DNA is TGTGCCAGCAGCCGAGGGGGCTCCTCGGGAGAGACCCAGTACTTC. It encodes CASSRGGSSGETQYF. J is TRBJ2-5 and V is TRBV11-3; 7 positions agree with TRBD1. The germline CDR1 and CDR2 sequences are SGHNT and YENEEA. After removal of 5 bases from V and 4 bases from J, the junction contained 10 bases not matched to a gene. This CDR3 comprises 15 residues.

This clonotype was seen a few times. The chain's CDR3 is CASSLAGGVTYNEQFF. DNA of the CDR3: TGTGCCAGCAGCTTAGCGGGGGGCGTTACCTACAATGAGCAGTTCTTC. The chain has TRBV7-8 and TRBJ2-1, with D tentatively TRBD1 or TRBD2 (6 bases each). With 0 bases removed from V and 2 bases from J, the gap between germline ends came to 11 bases. Germline V lookup: CDR1 SGHVS, CDR2 FQNEAQ. There are 16 residues in the CDR3.

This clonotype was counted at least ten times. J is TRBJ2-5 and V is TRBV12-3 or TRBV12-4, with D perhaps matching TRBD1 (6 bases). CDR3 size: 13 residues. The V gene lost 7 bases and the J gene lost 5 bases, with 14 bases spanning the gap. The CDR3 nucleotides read TGTGCCAGCACCAGGGGCGCTTTGGAGACCCAGTACTTC. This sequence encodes CASTRGALETQYF.

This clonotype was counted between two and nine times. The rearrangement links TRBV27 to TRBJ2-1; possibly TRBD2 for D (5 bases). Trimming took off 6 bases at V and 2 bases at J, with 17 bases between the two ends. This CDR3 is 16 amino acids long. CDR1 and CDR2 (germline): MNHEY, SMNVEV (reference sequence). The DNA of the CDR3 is TGTGCCAGCAGCCGGGAAGTTCCGCTAACCTACAATGAGCAGTTCTTC. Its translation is CASSREVPLTYNEQFF.

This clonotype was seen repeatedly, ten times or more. CDR3 in DNA: TGTGCCACTTCTCTAGCGGGAGCGAACACAGATACGCAGTATTTT. It specifies CATSLAGANTDTQYF. V and J are TRBV7-9 and TRBJ2-3, with 10 bases identical to TRBD2. V shed 10 bases, J shed 2 bases, and the junction held 9 bases outside the gene matches. Per germline, CDR1 SEHNR and CDR2 FQNEAQ (reference sequence). The length of the CDR3 is 15 residues. Supplemented by reference TRBV7-9 and TRBJ2-3, the full variable domain reads DTGVSQNPRHKITKRGQNVTFRCDPISEHNRLYWYRQTLGQGPEFLTYFQNEAQLEKSRLLSDRFSAERPKGSFSTLEIQRTEQGDSAMYLCATSLAGANTDTQYFGPGTRLTVL.

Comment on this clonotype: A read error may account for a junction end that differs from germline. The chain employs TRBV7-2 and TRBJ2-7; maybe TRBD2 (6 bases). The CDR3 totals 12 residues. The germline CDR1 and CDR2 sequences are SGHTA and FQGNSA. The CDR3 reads CASSLVRRERYF. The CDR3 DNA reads TGTGCCAGCAGCTTAGTTCGCCGGGAGCGGTACTTC.

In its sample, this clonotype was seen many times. The CDR3 coding sequence is TGCAGCGTTGGGACAGGGGGCCCCCTCGTTCCGAACGAGCAGTACTTC. Amino acids: CSVGTGGPLVPNEQYF. The genes are TRBV29-1 and TRBJ2-7; 11 bases map to TRBD1. CDR1 and CDR2 (germline): SQVTM, ANQGSEA. This CDR3 has 16 amino acids. J lost 5 bases, V lost 4 bases, and 13 bases had no gene match.

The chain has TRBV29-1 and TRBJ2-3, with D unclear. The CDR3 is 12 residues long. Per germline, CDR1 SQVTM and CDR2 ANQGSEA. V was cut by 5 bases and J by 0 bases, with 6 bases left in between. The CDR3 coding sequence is TGCAGCGTTATCGGTAGCACAGATACGCAGTATTTT. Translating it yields CSVIGSTDTQYF.

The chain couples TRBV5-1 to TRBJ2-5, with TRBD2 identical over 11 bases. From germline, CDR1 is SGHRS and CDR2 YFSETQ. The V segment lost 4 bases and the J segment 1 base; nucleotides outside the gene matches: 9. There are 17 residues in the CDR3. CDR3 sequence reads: CASSTYVSGRGQETQYF. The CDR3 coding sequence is TGCGCCAGCAGCACCTACGTTAGCGGGAGGGGCCAAGAGACCCAGTACTTC. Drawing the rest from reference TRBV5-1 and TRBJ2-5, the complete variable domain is KAGVTQTPRYLIKTRGQQVTLSCSPISGHRSVSWYQQTPGQGLQFLFEYFSETQRNKGNFPGRFSGRQFSNSRSEMNVSTLELGDSALYLCASSTYVSGRGQETQYFGPGTRLLVL.

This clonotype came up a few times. CDR3 DNA sequence: TGCAGCGTTGATTTACAGGGAATCTCTGGAAACACCATATATTTT. Translation: CSVDLQGISGNTIYF. This chain connects TRBV29-1 to TRBJ1-3, with a tentative D call TRBD1 (6 bases). The CDR3 is made up of 15 amino acids. The V gene lost 3 bases and the J gene lost 0 bases, with 12 bases spanning the gap. Germline CDR1 SQVTM, CDR2 ANQGSEA.

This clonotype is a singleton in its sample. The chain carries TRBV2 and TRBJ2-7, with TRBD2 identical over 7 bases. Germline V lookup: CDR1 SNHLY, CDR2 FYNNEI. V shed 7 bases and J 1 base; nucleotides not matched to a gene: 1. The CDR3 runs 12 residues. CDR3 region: CASIGGSYEQYV. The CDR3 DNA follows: TGTGCCAGCATCGGGGGGTCCTACGAGCAGTACGTC.

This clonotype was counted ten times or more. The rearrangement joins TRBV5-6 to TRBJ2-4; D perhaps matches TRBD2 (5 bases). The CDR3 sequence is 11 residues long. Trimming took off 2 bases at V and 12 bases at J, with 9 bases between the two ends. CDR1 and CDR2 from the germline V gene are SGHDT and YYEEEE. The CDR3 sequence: CASSFRRDQYF. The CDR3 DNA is TGTGCCAGCAGCTTCCGACGGGATCAGTACTTC.

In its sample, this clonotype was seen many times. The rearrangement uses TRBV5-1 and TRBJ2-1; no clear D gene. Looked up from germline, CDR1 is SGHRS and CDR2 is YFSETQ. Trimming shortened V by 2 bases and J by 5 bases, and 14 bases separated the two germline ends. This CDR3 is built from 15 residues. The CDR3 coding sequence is TGCGCCAGCAGCTTAGTCGGTTCGACGGACAATGAGCAGTTCTTC. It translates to CASSLVGSTDNEQFF.

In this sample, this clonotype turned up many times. The CDR3 region has the DNA TGTGCCAGCAGCCATGGGGGGGACACTGAAGCTTTCTTT. Translating it yields CASSHGGDTEAFF. The V gene is TRBV3-1, the J gene TRBJ1-1; a weak D match, TRBD1 (5 bases). CDR3 length: 13 residues. V was cut by 3 bases and J by 3 bases, with 8 bases left in between. The germline V gene encodes CDR1 LGHDT and CDR2 YNNKEL (reference sequence).

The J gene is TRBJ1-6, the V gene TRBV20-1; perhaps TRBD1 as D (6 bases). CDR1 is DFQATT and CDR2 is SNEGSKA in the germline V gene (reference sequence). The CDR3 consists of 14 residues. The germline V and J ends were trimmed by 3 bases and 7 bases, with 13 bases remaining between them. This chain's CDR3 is CSASSGRGNSPLHF. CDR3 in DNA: TGCAGTGCTAGCAGCGGCAGGGGAAATTCACCCCTCCACTTT.

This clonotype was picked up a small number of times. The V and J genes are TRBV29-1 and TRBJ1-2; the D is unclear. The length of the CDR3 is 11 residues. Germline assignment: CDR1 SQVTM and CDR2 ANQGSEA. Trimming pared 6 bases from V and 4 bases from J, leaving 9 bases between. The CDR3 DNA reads TGCAGCGTAGCCCTTGGCTATGGCTACACCTTC. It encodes CSVALGYGYTF.